The clone carrying this TCR beta chain showed up just once. This sample is drawn from a study of blood T cell repertoires in COVID-19. About the study: There were acute and convalescent COVID-19 samples, and they came from the United States, Italy and Spain. T cells, B-cell-depleted T cells, or PBMCs supplied cDNA or gDNA.

Trimming took 2 bases from V and 3 from J, leaving 10 bases between them. Germline CDR1 and CDR2: SEHNR and FQNEAQ (reference sequence). This CDR3 is 14 amino acids long. Original methodology: From reference gene primer amplification, estimates of nucleated cell counts were derived. Clones were read by immunoSEQ multiplex PCR, and TCRdb kept only the in-frame ones, dropping some. V and J calls and clone size are as listed in that table; D and trimming were resolved from the DNA. Here the sample spans some 120,000 clones, approximately 87% being singletons. This clonotype was sampled from a man aged 60-69 years with acute or convalescent COVID-19. The chain couples TRBV7-9 to TRBJ1-2, with unresolved D. Input material: peripheral blood. As DNA, the CDR3 is TGTGCCAGCAGCTTATCGCTCGGGGACTATGGCTACACCTTC. This gives the protein CASSLSLGDYGYTF.